The 4 T cell receptor beta chains in this list originate from one sample, sequenced in a study of T cell responses to AZD1222 COVID-19 vaccine. Some clones are missing from TCRdb's copy, which holds only in-frame ones; the method was immunoSEQ multiplex PCR. The sample lists some 150,000 clones; under 95% were seen once. The sequenced sample was peripheral blood, obtained on day 0 of AZD1222 vaccination. These TCRs come from an adult in good health.

V gene TRBV7-3 combines with J gene TRBJ1-1; D is uncertain. The CDR3 covers 12 residues. The germline V and J ends were trimmed by 6 bases and 0 bases, with 5 bases remaining between them. CDR1 is SGHTA and CDR2 is FQGTGA in the germline V gene. The CDR3: CASSRLNTEAFF. The DNA of the CDR3 is TGTGCCAGCAGTCGGTTGAACACTGAAGCTTTCTTT.

The V gene is TRBV7-8, the J gene TRBJ1-5; D perhaps matches TRBD1 (5 bases). The CDR3 covers 17 residues. The V gene's germline CDR1 is SGHVS and CDR2 FQNEAQ. Trimming removed 1 base from V and 1 base from J, with 14 bases in between. The chain's CDR3 is CASSLGYRGESNQPQHF. DNA of the CDR3: TGTGCCAGCAGCTTAGGTTATCGAGGGGAGAGCAATCAGCCCCAGCATTTT.

The chain combines TRBV24-1 with TRBJ2-3; D gene uncertain. From germline, CDR1 is KGHDR and CDR2 SFDVKD. The CDR3 consists of 14 residues. Trimming left V 0 bases short and J 2 bases short, with 5 bases between. The CDR3 region is CATSDLGDTDTQYF. CDR3 coding DNA: TGTGCCACCAGTGATTTGGGCGACACAGATACGCAGTATTTT.

This chain joins TRBV3-1 (or the pseudogene TRBV3-2) and TRBJ1-3; no reliable D call. This CDR3 has 13 amino acids. Trimming cost V 5 bases and J 2 bases, with 7 bases left between them. Germline lookup yields CDR1 LGHDT and CDR2 YNNKEL (reference sequence). CDR3 bases: TGTGCCAGCAGCTCGTTAGCTGGAAACACCATATATTTT. This codes for CASSSLAGNTIYF.